This note documents a single T cell receptor (beta chain) sequence. Method: immunoSEQ multiplex PCR; TCRdb's copy keeps in-frame clones and lacks some. Among some 99,000 clones, 85% to 90% were seen once, and the ten largest hold about 4.2%. The CDR3 covers 15 residues. Trimming stripped 0 bases from V and 0 bases from J, with 9 bases between. Germline V gene data show CDR1 as SGHRS and CDR2 as YFSETQ. This entry is derived from a study of blood T cell repertoires in COVID-19. The material sequenced was peripheral blood. The chain employs TRBV5-1 and TRBJ1-1, with D perhaps TRBD1 (6 bases). The source of this sequence is a human donor with COVID-19, enrolled during active disease. The donor label of this sample is uncertain. The CDR3 bases are TGCGCCAGCAGCTTGGCACAGGGATTGAACACTGAAGCTTTCTTT. Translation gives CASSLAQGLNTEAFF. Variable domain in full (rest from reference TRBV5-1 and TRBJ1-1): KAGVTQTPRYLIKTRGQQVTLSCSPISGHRSVSWYQQTPGQGLQFLFEYFSETQRNKGNFPGRFSGRQFSNSRSEMNVSTLELGDSALYLCASSLAQGLNTEAFFGQGTRLTVV.